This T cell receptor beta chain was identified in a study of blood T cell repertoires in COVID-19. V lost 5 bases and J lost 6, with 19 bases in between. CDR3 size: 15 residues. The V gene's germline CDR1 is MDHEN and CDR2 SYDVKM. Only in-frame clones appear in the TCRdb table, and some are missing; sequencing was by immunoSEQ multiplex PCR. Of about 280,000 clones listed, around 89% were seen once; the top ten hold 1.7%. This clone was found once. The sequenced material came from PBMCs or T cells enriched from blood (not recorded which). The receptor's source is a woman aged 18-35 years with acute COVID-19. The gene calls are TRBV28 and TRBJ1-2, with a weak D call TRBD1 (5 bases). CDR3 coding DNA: TGTGCCAGCAGTCAAATCAGGGATTGGGGTGATGGCTACACCTTC. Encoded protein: CASSQIRDWGDGYTF.